This T cell receptor (beta chain) was captured in a study of PD-L1 blockade in urothelial cancer. Study-wide background: Blood was tested 3 weeks (second dose) and 6 weeks into treatment.

Assay used: immunoSEQ multiplex PCR; TCRdb lists only in-frame clones, some missing. Of just under 65,000 clones in the sample, roughly four fifths were seen once. Time point given: pretreatment peripheral blood. The sample in question was PBMCs, obtained around atezolizumab (anti-PD-L1) treatment. The source is a man in his sixties or seventies with urothelial cancer.

The CDR3 sequence: CASSQEEKPLYEQYF. As DNA, the CDR3 is TGTGCCAGCAGCCAAGAGGAGAAACCACTCTACGAGCAGTACTTC. The V call is TRBV4-2, the J call TRBJ2-7; D unclear. V was trimmed by 0 bases and J by 3 bases, leaving 12 bases between them. The CDR3 is 15 residues long. Germline V lookup: CDR1 LGHNA, CDR2 YNFKEQ.